Given below is one TCR beta chain in context. Generated by immunoSEQ multiplex PCR, the TCRdb table keeps only in-frame clones and is missing some. The sample lists approximately 36,000 clones, roughly four fifths occurring once. The data derive from a study of blood T cell repertoires in COVID-19. The trim removed 4 bases at V and 7 bases at J, leaving 7 bases unmatched. The CDR3 consists of 14 residues. The germline gives CDR1 SGHRS, CDR2 YFSETQ. The sequence derives from a human donor in a cohort sampled during active or convalescent COVID-19. The donor label of this sample is uncertain. Sequenced sample: peripheral blood. The chain has TRBV5-1 and TRBJ1-4; 7 nucleotides agree with TRBD1. The CDR3 nucleotides are TGCGCCAGCAGCCCGGGCACAGGGGCTGAAAAACTGTTTTTT. It is translated as CASSPGTGAEKLFF. Together with reference TRBV5-1 and TRBJ1-4, the CDR3 gives the full variable domain: KAGVTQTPRYLIKTRGQQVTLSCSPISGHRSVSWYQQTPGQGLQFLFEYFSETQRNKGNFPGRFSGRQFSNSRSEMNVSTLELGDSALYLCASSPGTGAEKLFFGSGTQLSVL.